This TCR beta chain was profiled in a study of blood T cell repertoires in COVID-19. About the study: Acute-phase and convalescent COVID-19 samples originated in the United States, Italy and Spain.

Germline CDR1 and CDR2: SGHRS and YFSETQ. With V trimmed by 2 bases and J by 6 bases, 9 bases remained unmatched. The CDR3 has 15 residues. The repertoire was sequenced with immunoSEQ multiplex PCR; TCRdb's copy has only in-frame clones and lacks some. The profile shows 130,000 to 150,000 clones, about 90% of them singletons. This receptor was taken from a woman in her forties or fifties with acute or convalescent COVID-19. The source material was peripheral blood. This chain joins TRBV5-1 and TRBJ2-7; 9 bases are a match to TRBD1. CDR3 loop: CASSFGGTGGREQYF. As DNA, the CDR3 is TGCGCCAGCAGCTTTGGGGGAACAGGGGGCCGCGAGCAGTACTTC. Full variable domain (remainder filled in from reference TRBV5-1 and TRBJ2-7): KAGVTQTPRYLIKTRGQQVTLSCSPISGHRSVSWYQQTPGQGLQFLFEYFSETQRNKGNFPGRFSGRQFSNSRSEMNVSTLELGDSALYLCASSFGGTGGREQYFGPGTRLTVT.